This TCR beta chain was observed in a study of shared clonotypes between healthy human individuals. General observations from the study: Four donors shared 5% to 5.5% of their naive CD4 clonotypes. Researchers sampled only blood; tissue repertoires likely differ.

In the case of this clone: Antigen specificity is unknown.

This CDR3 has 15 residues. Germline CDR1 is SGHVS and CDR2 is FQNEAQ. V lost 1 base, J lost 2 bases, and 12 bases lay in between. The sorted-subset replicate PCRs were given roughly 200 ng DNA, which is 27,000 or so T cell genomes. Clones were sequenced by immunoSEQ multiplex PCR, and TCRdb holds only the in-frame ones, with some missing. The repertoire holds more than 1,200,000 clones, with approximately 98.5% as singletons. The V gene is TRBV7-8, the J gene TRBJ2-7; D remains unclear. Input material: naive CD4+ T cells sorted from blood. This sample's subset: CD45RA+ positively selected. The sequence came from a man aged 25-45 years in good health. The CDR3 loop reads CASSLVSGFTYEQYF. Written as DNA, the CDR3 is TGTGCCAGCAGCTTAGTCTCAGGTTTTACCTACGAGCAGTACTTC.